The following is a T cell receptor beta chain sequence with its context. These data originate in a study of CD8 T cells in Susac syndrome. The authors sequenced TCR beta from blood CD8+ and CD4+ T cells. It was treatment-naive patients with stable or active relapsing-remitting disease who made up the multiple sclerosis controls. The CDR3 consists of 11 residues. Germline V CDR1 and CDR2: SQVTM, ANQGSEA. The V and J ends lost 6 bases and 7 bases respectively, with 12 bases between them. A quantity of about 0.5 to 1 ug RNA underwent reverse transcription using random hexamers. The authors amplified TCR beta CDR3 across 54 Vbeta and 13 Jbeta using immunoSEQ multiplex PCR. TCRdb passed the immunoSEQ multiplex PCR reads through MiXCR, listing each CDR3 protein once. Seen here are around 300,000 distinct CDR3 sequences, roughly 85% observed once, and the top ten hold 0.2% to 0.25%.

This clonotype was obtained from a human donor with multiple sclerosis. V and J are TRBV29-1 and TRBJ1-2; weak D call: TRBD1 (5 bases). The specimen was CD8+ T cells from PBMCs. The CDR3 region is CSVVWGGGYTF. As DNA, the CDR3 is TGCAGCGTCGTTTGGGGCGGTGGCTACACCTTC.